This TCR beta chain emerged from a study of Ad26.COV2.S vaccination and SARS-CoV-2 variants. Study-level results: Similar non-spike TCR breadth was seen in vaccine and placebo recipients.

The CDR3 consists of 14 residues. The V and J ends lost 8 bases and 1 base respectively, with 14 bases between them. CDR1 is KGHSH, CDR2 LQKENI, per germline. Generated by immunoSEQ multiplex PCR, the TCRdb table keeps only in-frame clones and is missing some. The sample carries roughly 680,000 clones, 70% to 90% recorded once. Notes on this clone: What it binds is unknown.

Treatment denoted: roughly 20 received Ad26.COV2.S at low or high dose, single or two shots; several received placebo; per-sample allocation not given. Collection of samples fell on day 63 after the first vaccine or placebo injection. The J gene is TRBJ2-5, the V gene TRBV18; unclear D gene. The sequence came from a person aged 18-60 years who received the Ad26.COV2.S COVID-19 vaccine or a placebo. Sequenced here: peripheral blood, sampled in a trial of Ad26.COV2.S vaccine versus placebo. CDR3 amino acids: CASALGNSQETQYF. CDR3 sequence (DNA): TGTGCCAGCGCTCTGGGGAACTCCCAAGAGACCCAGTACTTC.